The clone carrying this T cell receptor beta chain was seen ten or more times. What it binds is unknown. Time point meaning: healthy volunteer bleed at 6 weeks. Unfractionated whole blood yielded total RNA. The entry originates in a study of human T cells and chemical hapten exposure. Overall study findings and caveats: Unchanged with DPC sensitization were TCRs above 1 in 1000 frequency.

Germline V gene data show CDR1 as MNHEY and CDR2 as SVGAGI. Unmatched junction bases numbered 9, after V lost 11 bases and J lost 1 base. There are 14 residues in the CDR3. From the RACE reads, TCRdb called clonotypes with MiXCR, one entry per CDR3 protein. This table holds about 65,000 distinct CDR3 sequences, around 6.1% found once. Sequenced input: whole blood. The TCR was taken from a female donor in good health. Some clones in this sample may be carry-over from other donors' samples. The chain combines TRBV6-5 with TRBJ2-3, with TRBD2 matching 7 bases. The CDR3 loop reads CASASGMRTDTQYF. In nucleotides, the CDR3 is TGTGCCTCCGCCAGCGGGATGCGCACAGATACGCAGTATTTT.